This is a list of T cell receptor beta chains from one sample in a study of cytomegalovirus exposure and HLA in healthy donors. Clones were read by immunoSEQ multiplex PCR, and TCRdb kept only the in-frame ones, dropping some. Here the sample spans around 200,000 clones, 70% to 80% being singletons. Sequences were obtained from PBMCs. These TCRs come from a woman in her sixties in good health and CMV-seropositive. Both conserved end residues are part of each CDR3. Fields, in order: D gene, CDR3 length, J gene, clone size, V gene, CDR3 protein, CDR3 DNA. D genes are given only for firm matches. Rows give clone size only sometimes, using once, few, many, or a class for an expanded clone.

. | 13 | TRBJ2-2 | . | TRBV19 | CASSTNRAGELFF | TGTGCCAGTAGTACAAACAGGGCCGGGGAGCTGTTTTTT
. | 13 | TRBJ2-5 | . | TRBV27 | CASSFVLWETQYF | TGTGCCAGCAGTTTCGTACTGTGGGAGACCCAGTACTTC
. | 14 | TRBJ2-7 | . | TRBV5-6 | CASSFSSLGREQYF | TGTGCCAGCAGCTTCTCCTCTCTGGGGAGGGAGCAGTACTTC
. | 13 | TRBJ2-3 | . | TRBV5-1 | CASSLRQVDTQYF | TGCGCCAGCAGCCTGAGACAGGTCGATACGCAGTATTTT
. | 12 | TRBJ2-7 | . | TRBV5-1 | CASSLVGGEQYF | TGCGCCAGCAGCTTGGTAGGGGGCGAGCAGTACTTC
TRBD2 | 13 | TRBJ2-3 | . | TRBV10-3 | CAIRGLTTDTQYF | TGTGCCATCAGGGGACTAACGACAGATACGCAGTATTTT
. | 14 | TRBJ1-2 | . | TRBV5-1 | CASSASGEAYGYTF | TGCGCCAGCAGCGCCTCAGGCGAAGCTTATGGCTACACCTTC
TRBD2 | 14 | TRBJ2-5 | . | TRBV6-5 | CASSPIAGGETQYF | TGTGCCAGCAGTCCCATAGCGGGGGGTGAGACCCAGTACTTC
. | 14 | TRBJ1-2 | . | TRBV7-9 | CASSLAEYGYGYTF | TGTGCCAGCAGCTTAGCGGAGTACGGATATGGCTACACCTTC
TRBD1 | 14 | TRBJ2-1 | few | TRBV7-2 | CASSPGQGRDEQFF | TGTGCCAGCAGTCCCGGACAGGGGCGCGATGAGCAGTTCTTC
. | 15 | TRBJ2-7 | . | TRBV10-3 | CAISESTQPSYEQYF | TGTGCCATCAGTGAGTCGACACAGCCCTCCTACGAGCAGTACTTC
. | 13 | TRBJ2-5 | . | TRBV6-4 | CASSERVEETQYF | TGTGCCAGCAGTGAAAGAGTTGAAGAGACCCAGTACTTC
. | 15 | TRBJ2-3 | . | TRBV5-1 | CASSLGQETTDTQYF | TGCGCCAGCAGCTTGGGACAGGAGACCACAGATACGCAGTATTTT
. | 15 | TRBJ1-2 | . | TRBV7-9 | CASTVGQSGVYGYTF | TGTGCCAGCACCGTTGGACAGAGCGGAGTCTATGGCTACACCTTC
. | 15 | TRBJ2-1 | . | TRBV7-2 | CASSLDFSTYNEQFF | TGTGCCAGCAGCCTGGACTTTTCCACTTACAATGAGCAGTTCTTC
TRBD1 | 14 | TRBJ1-5 | once | TRBV6-1 | CASQRGQSNQPQHF | TGTGCCAGTCAAAGGGGGCAGAGCAATCAGCCCCAGCATTTT
. | 13 | TRBJ2-7 | . | TRBV5-6 | CASSLSSFYEQYF | TGTGCCAGCAGCTTGTCGTCGTTTTACGAGCAGTACTTC
TRBD2 | 13 | TRBJ2-5 | . | TRBV30 | CAWSRWEGETQYF | TGTGCCTGGAGTAGGTGGGAGGGAGAGACCCAGTACTTC
TRBD2 | 14 | TRBJ2-5 | . | TRBV28 | CASSLPSGRETQYF | TGTGCCAGCAGTTTACCTAGCGGGAGAGAGACCCAGTACTTC
TRBD2 | 13 | TRBJ2-1 | . | TRBV7-9 | CASSFLAGEPQFF | TGTGCCAGCAGCTTTCTAGCGGGAGAACCCCAGTTCTTC
. | 15 | TRBJ1-3 | . | TRBV9 | CASSPSAAAGNTIYF | TGTGCCAGCAGCCCCTCCGCAGCGGCTGGAAACACCATATATTTT
. | 15 | TRBJ1-5 | . | TRBV19 | CASSMGRASNQPQHF | TGTGCCAGTAGTATGGGCAGGGCTAGCAATCAGCCCCAGCATTTT
TRBD2 | 14 | TRBJ2-5 | few | TRBV30 | CAWGTSGDQETQYF | TGTGCCTGGGGGACTAGCGGGGACCAAGAGACCCAGTACTTC
TRBD2 | 16 | TRBJ2-3 | . | TRBV18 | CASSPPDLAGPDTQYF | TGTGCCAGCTCACCACCGGACCTAGCGGGACCAGATACGCAGTATTTT
TRBD2 | 19 | TRBJ2-3 | . | TRBV19 | CASSIETSGGFTSTDTQYF | TGTGCCAGTAGTATAGAGACTAGCGGGGGTTTTACTAGCACAGATACGCAGTATTTT
TRBD1 | 16 | TRBJ2-1 | . | TRBV18 | CASSPLRTGGYNEQFF | TGTGCCAGCTCACCACTCCGGACAGGGGGTTACAATGAGCAGTTCTTC
. | 15 | TRBJ1-2 | few | TRBV5-6 | CASSLIAGDRYGYTF | TGTGCCAGCAGCTTGATAGCGGGAGACCGATATGGCTACACCTTC
. | 14 | TRBJ1-4 | . | TRBV29-1 | CSVERQARNEKLFF | TGCAGCGTTGAAAGGCAGGCACGTAATGAAAAACTGTTTTTT
. | 15 | TRBJ2-2 | once | TRBV5-4 | CASSLDPRSSGELFF | TGTGCCAGCAGCTTGGACCCTCGGTCCTCCGGGGAGCTGTTTTTT
TRBD1 | 13 | TRBJ2-7 | . | TRBV6-1 | CASSGGTGREQYF | TGTGCCAGCAGTGGAGGGACAGGGCGAGAGCAGTACTTC
. | 14 | TRBJ1-1 | . | TRBV30 | CAWSVGQGRTEAFF | TGTGCCTGGAGTGTAGGTCAGGGCCGAACTGAAGCTTTCTTT
TRBD2 | 15 | TRBJ2-2 | . | TRBV19 | CASSLVAGNTGELFF | TGTGCCAGTAGTTTGGTAGCGGGGAACACCGGGGAGCTGTTTTTT
. | 13 | TRBJ1-1 | . | TRBV11-2 | CASRTGENTEAFF | TGTGCCAGCAGGACAGGAGAGAACACTGAAGCTTTCTTT
. | 14 | TRBJ2-3 | . | TRBV6-4 | CASSDSNRGDTQYF | TGTGCCAGCAGTGACTCTAATAGGGGAGATACGCAGTATTTT
. | 13 | TRBJ1-1 | . | TRBV19 | CASSLQGNTEAFF | TGTGCCAGTAGCTTACAGGGGAACACTGAAGCTTTCTTT
. | 14 | TRBJ1-5 | . | TRBV30 | CAWSVSGGNQPQHF | TGTGCCTGGAGTGTTTCGGGTGGCAATCAGCCCCAGCATTTT
TRBD1 | 16 | TRBJ1-1 | . | TRBV5-6 | CASRLGWTGGNTEAFF | TGTGCCAGCAGACTTGGATGGACAGGGGGCAACACTGAAGCTTTCTTT
TRBD1 | 15 | TRBJ1-1 | . | TRBV4-1 | CASSQGRDRSTEAFF | TGCGCCAGCAGCCAAGGCCGGGACAGGAGTACTGAAGCTTTCTTT
. | 14 | TRBJ2-7 | . | TRBV6-1 | CASSEAGQFSEQYF | TGTGCCAGCAGTGAAGCGGGGCAGTTCAGCGAGCAGTACTTC
. | 15 | TRBJ2-7 | . | TRBV11-2 | CASSSPAEGRNEQYF | TGTGCCAGCAGCTCGCCAGCGGAGGGTCGCAACGAGCAGTACTTC
TRBD1 | 17 | TRBJ2-2 | . | TRBV7-2 | CASSLSPPTGFIGELFF | TGTGCCAGCAGCTTATCCCCCCCGACAGGGTTCATCGGGGAGCTGTTTTTT
TRBD2 | 19 | TRBJ2-6 | . | TRBV5-1 | CASSLASDGGFAGANVLTF | TGCGCCAGCAGCTTGGCGAGCGACGGGGGGTTTGCTGGGGCCAACGTCCTGACTTTC
TRBD1 | 11 | TRBJ1-4 | . | TRBV29-1 | CSAGQHEKLFF | TGCAGCGCGGGACAGCATGAAAAACTGTTTTTT
TRBD1 | 14 | TRBJ1-4 | . | TRBV7-6 | CASSVITGGPELFF | TGTGCCAGCAGCGTCATAACAGGGGGCCCGGAACTGTTTTTT
. | 13 | TRBJ2-5 | . | TRBV12-5 | CASGPGDRDVGDF | TGTGCTAGTGGTCCGGGGGACCGGGACGTCGGGGACTTC
. | 13 | TRBJ2-4 | . | TRBV30 | CAWSAGGGNIQYF | TGTGCCTGGAGCGCCGGGGGAGGAAACATTCAGTACTTC
TRBD2 | 14 | TRBJ2-7 | . | TRBV6-5 | CASSLSGRAYEQYF | TGTGCCAGCAGTTTGAGCGGGAGGGCCTACGAGCAGTACTTC
TRBD2 | 17 | TRBJ2-7 | few | TRBV5-1 | CASSFRAQTSGGYEQYF | TGCGCCAGCAGCTTCAGAGCTCAGACTAGCGGGGGTTACGAGCAGTACTTC
. | 15 | TRBJ1-4 | . | TRBV5-1 | CASSLEVGTDEKLFF | TGCGCCAGCAGCTTGGAAGTTGGGACTGACGAAAAACTGTTTTTT
. | 16 | TRBJ2-5 | . | TRBV10-1 | CASSRVGQGDQETQYF | TGCGCCAGCAGTAGGGTGGGGCAAGGCGACCAAGAGACCCAGTACTTC
TRBD1 | 13 | TRBJ2-7 | once | TRBV19 | CATGEQGAGEQYF | TGTGCCACCGGGGAACAGGGGGCAGGGGAGCAGTACTTC
TRBD1 | 16 | TRBJ2-7 | . | TRBV19 | CASSRAGTGVSYEQYF | TGTGCCAGTAGTAGAGCCGGGACAGGGGTGTCCTACGAGCAGTACTTC
. | 15 | TRBJ2-7 | . | TRBV5-4 | CASSLGWDIGYEQYF | TGTGCCAGCAGCTTGGGATGGGACATCGGCTACGAGCAGTACTTC